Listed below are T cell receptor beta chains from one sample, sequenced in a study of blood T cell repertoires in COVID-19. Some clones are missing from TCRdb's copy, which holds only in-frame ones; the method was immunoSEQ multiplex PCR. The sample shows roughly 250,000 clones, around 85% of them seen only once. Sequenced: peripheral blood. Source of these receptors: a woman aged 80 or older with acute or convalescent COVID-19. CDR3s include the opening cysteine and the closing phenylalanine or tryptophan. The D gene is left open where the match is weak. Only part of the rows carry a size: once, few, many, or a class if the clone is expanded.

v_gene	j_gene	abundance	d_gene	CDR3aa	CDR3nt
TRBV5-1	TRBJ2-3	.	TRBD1	CASSLGDRGTDTQYF	TGCGCCAGCAGCTTGGGGGACAGGGGCACAGATACGCAGTATTTT
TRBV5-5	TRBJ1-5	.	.	CASSRAGINQPQHF	TGTGCCAGCAGCCGGGCCGGGATCAATCAGCCCCAGCATTTT
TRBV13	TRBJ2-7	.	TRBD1	CASSPYRGLRYEQYF	TGTGCCAGCAGCCCTTACAGGGGGCTTCGATACGAGCAGTACTTC
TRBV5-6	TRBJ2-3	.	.	CASSSPPSGTQYF	TGTGCCAGCAGCTCGCCCCCTTCCGGTACGCAGTATTTT
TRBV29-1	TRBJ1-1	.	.	CSVERGNTEAFF	TGCAGCGTTGAAAGGGGGAACACTGAAGCTTTCTTT
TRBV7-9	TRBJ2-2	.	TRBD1	CASNQRLGTGVTGELFF	TGTGCCAGCAACCAGAGGCTCGGGACAGGGGTCACCGGGGAGCTGTTTTTT
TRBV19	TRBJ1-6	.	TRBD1	CASSMTGRYSNSPLHF	TGTGCCAGTAGTATGACAGGGAGGTATTCGAATTCACCCCTCCACTTT
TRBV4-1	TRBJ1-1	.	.	CASSQVIGADTEAFF	TGCGCCAGCAGCCAAGTGATAGGGGCGGACACTGAAGCTTTCTTT
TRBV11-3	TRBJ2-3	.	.	CASSLDGAGAGDTQYF	TGTGCCAGCAGCTTAGATGGGGCGGGGGCCGGAGATACGCAGTATTTT
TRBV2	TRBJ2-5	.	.	CASSGQVQETQYF	TGTGCCAGCAGTGGACAGGTCCAAGAGACCCAGTACTTC
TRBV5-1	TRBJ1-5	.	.	CASSPNGPQHF	TGCGCCAGCAGCCCAAATGGCCCCCAGCATTTT
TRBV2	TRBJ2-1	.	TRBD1	CASMYGQVNNEQFF	TGTGCCAGCATGTACGGACAGGTTAACAATGAGCAGTTCTTC
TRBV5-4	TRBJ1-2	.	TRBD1	CASSLVGQGGIGYTF	TGTGCCAGCAGCTTGGTCGGACAGGGCGGAATTGGCTACACCTTC
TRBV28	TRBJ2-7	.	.	CASSSAQGVGKIRYF	TGTGCCAGCAGTAGCGCCCAAGGCGTAGGTAAGATTCGGTACTTC
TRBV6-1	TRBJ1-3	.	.	CASSEAWSPRGGNTIYF	TGTGCCAGCAGTGAAGCCTGGAGCCCCCGCGGTGGAAACACCATATATTTT
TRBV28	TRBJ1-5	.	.	CASSFKGVSGNQPQHF	TGTGCCAGCAGTTTTAAAGGGGTTTCAGGCAATCAGCCCCAGCATTTT
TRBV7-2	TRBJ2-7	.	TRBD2	CASSPASGGTYEQYF	TGTGCCAGCAGCCCCGCTAGCGGGGGGACCTACGAGCAGTACTTC
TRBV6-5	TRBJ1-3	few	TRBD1	CASRMTGGNTIYF	TGTGCCAGCAGGATGACAGGGGGAAACACCATATATTTT
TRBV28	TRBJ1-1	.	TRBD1	CASRYTGTGGTEAFF	TGTGCCAGCAGATACACCGGGACAGGGGGCACTGAAGCTTTCTTT
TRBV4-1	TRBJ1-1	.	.	CASSQGPGELGEGKAFF	TGCGCCAGCAGCCAAGGCCCAGGGGAGCTTGGGGAGGGGAAAGCTTTCTTT